This is a list of T cell receptor beta chains from one sample in a study of shared T cell receptors in the human thymus. This table comes from immunoSEQ multiplex PCR, and its TCRdb copy is limited to in-frame clones, with some not included. The repertoire includes about 710,000 clones, around 87% of them detected once, and 0.009% to 0.0095% sits in the top ten. A further study also used this sample, focusing on human thymus T cells.

The material sequenced was thymocytes. The receptors shown here come from a boy under two years old with a congenital heart defect. Both conserved end residues are part of each CDR3. The D gene is left open where the match is weak. The size field is filled for only some rows; it gives once, few, many or a size class.

TRBV6-1	-	TRBJ1-2	12	-	TGTGCCAGCAGCCCCGGGTCCTATGGCTACACCTTC	CASSPGSYGYTF
TRBV10-3	-	TRBJ2-7	15	TRBD2	TGTGCCATCAGTGAGGGTGTTAGAGAGCGGGGCGAGCAGTACTTC	CAISEGVRERGEQYF
TRBV25-1	-	TRBJ1-5	15	TRBD1	TGTGCCAGCAGTGAAGAGACAGGGGACGGGCAGCCCCAGCATTTT	CASSEETGDGQPQHF
TRBV29-1	-	TRBJ2-1	12	TRBD1	TGCAGCCCTGACCAGGGGGCGGTTGAGCAGTTCTTC	CSPDQGAVEQFF
TRBV28	-	TRBJ1-2	13	-	TGTGCCAGCAGAAACCACCCCAGGGTCGGCTACACCTTC	CASRNHPRVGYTF
TRBV9	-	TRBJ1-1	13	-	TGTGCCAGCAGCACTCCAGGGAACACTGAAGCTTTCTTT	CASSTPGNTEAFF
TRBV5-6	once	TRBJ1-5	17	-	TGTGCCAGCAGCTCTCGATGCAGGGAAGGAGGCAATCAGCCCCAGCATTTT	CASSSRCREGGNQPQHF
TRBV28	-	TRBJ2-2	16	-	TGTGCCAGCAGTTTACCCGACAGAAAAGACACCGGGGAGCTGTTTTTT	CASSLPDRKDTGELFF
TRBV28	-	TRBJ2-7	14	-	TGTGCCAGCAGTTGGGGCAGGGTGAATGACGAGCAGTACTTC	CASSWGRVNDEQYF
TRBV7-2	-	TRBJ2-4	18	TRBD2	TGTGCCAGCAGCTTAACGCTAGCGGGAGCGGTGGGAAAAAACATTCAGTACTTC	CASSLTLAGAVGKNIQYF
TRBV5-1	-	TRBJ2-7	15	TRBD2	TGCGCCAGCAGCTTAAACGGCCCGTGGGGGGGCGAGCAGTACTTC	CASSLNGPWGGEQYF
TRBV6-1	-	TRBJ2-7	14	-	TGTGCCAGCGACCCCGGGTCGAGCTCCTACGAGCAGTACTTC	CASDPGSSSYEQYF
TRBV28	-	TRBJ2-7	18	TRBD2	TGTGCCAGCAGTACTGGGCTAGCGGGACCTACTCCCTCCTACGAGCAGTACTTC	CASSTGLAGPTPSYEQYF
TRBV28	-	TRBJ2-1	20	TRBD2	TGTGCCAGCAGTTCCTTTGCGGGAGGGCCTCATCTCGAGGGAAACAATGAGCAGTTCTTC	CASSSFAGGPHLEGNNEQFF
TRBV7-6	-	TRBJ2-7	13	-	TGTGCCAGCAGGGCCAAGGCCGCGGGCGAGCAGTACTTC	CASRAKAAGEQYF
TRBV2	-	TRBJ2-7	16	-	TGTGCCAGCAGTGAAGAGGTGGGAGTGGTCGCTTACGAGCAGTACTTC	CASSEEVGVVAYEQYF
TRBV9	-	TRBJ1-4	16	-	TGTGCCAGCAGCTCAGGGGCAGGGTGGAAGAATGAAAAACTGTTTTTT	CASSSGAGWKNEKLFF
TRBV28	-	TRBJ1-2	13	TRBD1	TGTGCCAGCAGTTTCTCGGCAGGGGGCGGCTACACCTTC	CASSFSAGGGYTF
TRBV5-1	-	TRBJ2-7	14	-	TGCGCCAGCAGCGTATGGGCAAGCTCCTACGAGCAGTACTTC	CASSVWASSYEQYF
TRBV28	-	TRBJ2-7	14	-	TGTGCCAGCAGTAACTCAGGGTCACTCTACGAGCAGTACTTC	CASSNSGSLYEQYF
TRBV2	-	TRBJ1-5	16	-	TGTGCCAGCAGGGAGAGCGGCCATTATAGCAATCAGCCCCAGCATTTT	CASRESGHYSNQPQHF
TRBV29-1	-	TRBJ2-1	14	-	TGCAGCGTTGAACTTGGCGGGACCTACAATGAGCAGTTCTTC	CSVELGGTYNEQFF
TRBV6-1	-	TRBJ1-2	14	-	TGTGCCAGCAGGGAGGACGGTTATAACTATGGCTACACCTTC	CASREDGYNYGYTF
TRBV4-1	-	TRBJ2-7	18	TRBD2	TGCGCCAGCAGCCTGGGCCCGGGACTAGCGGGTACATCCCACGAGCAGTACTTC	CASSLGPGLAGTSHEQYF
TRBV5-1	-	TRBJ1-1	15	TRBD1	TGCGCCAGCAGCAGTACGGGACAGTCGAACACTGAAGCTTTCTTT	CASSSTGQSNTEAFF
TRBV6-4	once	TRBJ1-6	16	-	TGTGCCAGCAGTGAGGAGGGCTTCCAATATAATTCACCCCTCCACTTT	CASSEEGFQYNSPLHF
TRBV7-6	-	TRBJ2-3	16	TRBD2	TGTGCCAGCAGCTCCAGTCCCCGCGGGAGAGGTGATACGCAGTATTTT	CASSSSPRGRGDTQYF
TRBV4-3	-	TRBJ2-1	17	TRBD2	TGCGCCAGCAGCCCAAGATTGACGAGCGGGGATTACAATGAGCAGTTCTTC	CASSPRLTSGDYNEQFF
TRBV28	-	TRBJ1-4	15	TRBD1	TGTGCCAGCAGCGAAACTCAGGGGGCAGTGGAAAAACTGTTTTTT	CASSETQGAVEKLFF
TRBV4-3	-	TRBJ2-7	18	-	TGCGCCAGCAGCCAAGATAGCCAACAACGGGGAAGCTCCTACGAGCAGTACTTC	CASSQDSQQRGSSYEQYF
TRBV5-6	-	TRBJ2-3	18	TRBD2	TGTGCCAGCAGCTTTCCGCCCCGCGGGCGGGGGGCATCAGATACGCAGTATTTT	CASSFPPRGRGASDTQYF
TRBV28	once	TRBJ1-4	20	TRBD1	TGTGCCAGCAACCAAGGTCTCCGGGACAGGGGAGAATTTGTAGCTGAAAAACTGTTTTTT	CASNQGLRDRGEFVAEKLFF
TRBV5-4	-	TRBJ2-2	18	-	TGTGCCAGCAGCTTGGGGGTCGTGGGGAGTATTAACACCGGGGAGCTGTTTTTT	CASSLGVVGSINTGELFF
TRBV28	-	TRBJ1-5	16	-	TGTGCCAGCAGTTTCTTCGGAGGGGCGATAGGGCAGCCCCAGCATTTT	CASSFFGGAIGQPQHF
TRBV11-2	once	TRBJ1-3	15	TRBD1	TGTGCCAGCACCGAAAAGACAGGGGGCGTGTACACCATATATTTT	CASTEKTGGVYTIYF
TRBV28	-	TRBJ2-1	13	-	TGTGCCAGCAGTCCATCTAGCAACAATGAGCAGTTCTTC	CASSPSSNNEQFF
TRBV7-9	-	TRBJ1-2	13	-	TGTGCCAGCAAACGCAGGGAGGACCAGGGCTACACCTTC	CASKRREDQGYTF
TRBV7-9	-	TRBJ1-2	15	-	TGTGCCAGCAGCCCAATGGGGCCAAGGAACTATGGCTACACCTTC	CASSPMGPRNYGYTF
TRBV29-1	-	TRBJ2-2	14	TRBD1	TGCAGCGCCAAGACAGGGGCGAACACCGGGGAGCTGTTTTTT	CSAKTGANTGELFF
TRBV5-5	few	TRBJ1-2	16	TRBD1	TGTGCCAGCAGCGTGGAACCGGGACAGGGGGTCTATGGCTACACCTTC	CASSVEPGQGVYGYTF
TRBV14	-	TRBJ2-3	18	TRBD2	TGTGCCAGCAGCCAAGAGATGCGGGGGGGCTTGGAGACAGATACGCAGTATTTT	CASSQEMRGGLETDTQYF
TRBV4-1	-	TRBJ2-3	19	TRBD2	TGCGCCAGCAGCCAACATGGACTAGCGGGCGCCACTAGCACAGATACGCAGTATTTT	CASSQHGLAGATSTDTQYF
TRBV28	-	TRBJ2-7	15	-	TGTGCCAGCAGTCCAAACAGGGGACTTTGGTACGAGCAGTACTTC	CASSPNRGLWYEQYF
TRBV5-6	-	TRBJ2-1	16	TRBD2	TGTGCCAGCAGCTCGTTAGCGGGGGGCACGTACAATGAGCAGTTCTTC	CASSSLAGGTYNEQFF
TRBV30	few	TRBJ2-3	13	TRBD2	TGTGCCTGGCGGACTAGCGTCACAGATACGCAGTATTTT	CAWRTSVTDTQYF
TRBV27	-	TRBJ2-3	18	-	TGTGCCAGCAGTCCAAAATATCGACAGTCGGTCGGCACAGATACGCAGTATTTT	CASSPKYRQSVGTDTQYF
TRBV10-1	-	TRBJ2-2	19	TRBD2	TGCGCCAGCAGTGAGTCATCGGGGACTAGCGGGAGCCAAACCGGGGAGCTGTTTTTT	CASSESSGTSGSQTGELFF
TRBV7-3	-	TRBJ1-6	13	-	TGTGCCAGCAGCTTTAACCGGGGTTCACCCCTCCACTTT	CASSFNRGSPLHF
TRBV19	-	TRBJ1-5	16	TRBD1	TGTGCCAGTGGAAAGGACAGGGCTTATAGCAATCAGCCCCAGCATTTT	CASGKDRAYSNQPQHF
TRBV9	-	TRBJ1-1	14	-	TGTGCCAGCAGCGCCAACCCGTCGGGCACTGAAGCTTTCTTT	CASSANPSGTEAFF
TRBV19	-	TRBJ2-6	16	-	TGTGCCAGTACCACCAGGAGGGTCTCTGGGGCCAACGTCCTGACTTTC	CASTTRRVSGANVLTF
TRBV7-8	-	TRBJ1-3	16	-	TGTGCCAGCAGCTTAGCTACTCAGGCGTCTGGAAACACCATATATTTT	CASSLATQASGNTIYF
TRBV7-8	-	TRBJ1-2	15	TRBD1	TGTGCCAGCAGCTTAATGGACAGGGGGCTCTATGGCTACACCTTC	CASSLMDRGLYGYTF